A single T cell receptor beta chain is shown here with its context. Profiling relied on immunoSEQ multiplex PCR, and the TCRdb table lists in-frame clones only, not all of them. In the table there are about 170,000 clones, 70% to 90% of which are singletons. After removal of 3 bases from V and 4 bases from J, the junction contained 5 bases not matched to a gene. The CDR3 has 15 amino acids. The germline V gene encodes CDR1 LGHNA and CDR2 YNFKEQ. These data come from a study of control samples from healthy donors and cancer patients. The specimen was blood. This sequence was found in a man younger than 45 in good health. The V gene is TRBV4-2, the J gene TRBJ2-7, with TRBD1 matching 11 bases. CDR3 loop: CASSQAGTGGYEQYF. CDR3 coding DNA: TGTGCCAGCAGCCAGGCCGGGACAGGGGGTTACGAGCAGTACTTC.